The rows below give T cell receptor beta chains drawn from one sample of a study of preoperative IRX-2 immunotherapy in early breast cancer. TCRdb's table, derived via immunoSEQ multiplex PCR, lists solely in-frame clones and lacks some. The table has roughly 45,000 clones, about 95% seen once. This specimen consisted of tumor tissue, obtained after IRX-2 immunotherapy. The receptors were sampled from a human donor with breast cancer. Both conserved end residues are trimmed from each CDR3.

TRBV29-1	12	TRBJ2-5	SVEDTGARETQY
TRBV28	14	TRBJ2-1	ASSPGIRGSLYEQF
TRBV5-4	9	TRBJ2-1	ASSTYNEQF
TRBV2	14	TRBJ2-3	ASKFVVIGDTDTQY
TRBV27	15	TRBJ2-3	ASSYRTGPPYTDTQY
TRBV19	12	TRBJ1-2	ASSGQGGFYGYT
TRBV4-1	16	TRBJ1-1	ASSQVFSRGSMNTEAF
TRBV4-3	19	TRBJ2-7	ASSRILLTSGALKTSYEQY
TRBV19	11	TRBJ1-5	ASRRTGDQPQH
TRBV14	12	TRBJ1-4	ASSQLAGNEKLF
TRBV29-1	10	TRBJ2-7	SVGRQAYEQY
TRBV5-1	15	TRBJ2-2	ASSSGRTAVWTGELF
TRBV11-2	16	TRBJ1-6	ASSPTGTGGPFNSPLH
TRBV6-6	9	TRBJ2-2	ASSATGELF
TRBV21-1	10	TRBJ1-1	ASRQSGPFFF
TRBV6-5	11	TRBJ2-2	ASSRSSAGELF
TRBV7-2	16	TRBJ1-6	ASSLGGSGGRGDSPLH
TRBV5-1	13	TRBJ1-1	ASSLESPGQGKAF
TRBV28	12	TRBJ2-5	ASSGWGYQETQY
TRBV10-3	12	TRBJ1-3	AIRKDTSGNTIY